This TCR beta chain was observed in a study of blood T cells in healthy people across ages. Study-level findings and limits: Strong correlation linked observed beta diversity and percent naive T cells. Aged donors had fewer naive CD4+ cells and lower diversity than long-lived donors.

Concerning this clonotype itself: Antigen specificity is unknown.

The authors ran a second PCR of about 7 to 11 cycles using a sample-barcoded 5' primer and a J-beta primer mix. One entry per CDR3 protein, called by TCRdb with MiXCR from the 5' RACE reads. The data show 890,000 or so distinct CDR3 sequences, around 62% seen once. This CDR3 region has 14 residues. With 6 bases clipped from V and 7 bases from J, the junction kept 8 bases outside the gene matches. Investigators took 8 to 10 milliliters of peripheral blood from every donor. Per-sample PBMC isolation yielded at least 6.5 million cells. The sequence derives from a man between 25 and 39 years old in good health. Sequenced input: blood. The chain joins TRBV12-3 or TRBV12-4 to TRBJ1-1; 10 bases are a match to TRBD1. This chain's CDR3 is CASSPTGGFIEAFF. The CDR3 DNA sequence: TGTGCCAGCAGCCCGACAGGGGGCTTTATTGAAGCTTTCTTT.